The sequence of this T cell receptor beta chain was determined in a study of graft-versus-host responses after intestinal transplantation. Method: immunoSEQ multiplex PCR; TCRdb's copy keeps in-frame clones and lacks some. Counted here are about 94,000 clones, about 91% occurring once; the ten biggest clones make up 0.5%. Of note for this clone: Its antigen is unknown.

Sequenced material: unstimulated CD8+ T cells sorted from spleen or lymph node cells, taken before intestinal transplant. The TCR was taken from a human donor who received an intestinal transplant.

The CDR3 DNA reads as TGTGCCAGCAGCCCTGCTGGCAATGGCTACACCTTC. This codes for CASSPAGNGYTF. The chain is built from TRBV7-2 and TRBJ1-2; D gene unclear. This CDR3 has 12 residues. Germline V gene data show CDR1 as SGHTA and CDR2 as FQGNSA. Trimming took off 5 bases at V and 6 bases at J, with 10 bases between the two ends.